The 14 T cell receptor beta chains in this list originate from one sample, sequenced in a study of CD8 T cells in Susac syndrome. Random hexamers served to reverse transcribe roughly 0.5 to 1 ug RNA. MiXCR was run by TCRdb on the immunoSEQ multiplex PCR reads, yielding one entry per CDR3 protein. This table has hundreds of thousands of distinct CDR3 sequences, 95% appearing once. The sample comprised CD4+ T cells from PBMCs. These receptor sequences come from a human donor with multiple sclerosis.

The V gene is TRBV6-1, the J gene TRBJ2-5, with D hard to call. CDR3 length equals 14 residues. Trimming removed 1 base at V and 5 bases at J, with 11 bases between. Per the germline V gene, CDR1 is MNHNS and CDR2 is SASEGT. The CDR3 DNA reads as TGTGCCAGCAGTGAAGTCGAGTCTAAGGAGACCCAGTACTTC. Protein product: CASSEVESKETQYF.

The V gene is TRBV9, the J gene TRBJ1-6; TRBD1 might be the D (5 bases). Germline V gives CDR1 SGDLS, CDR2 YYNGEE. With 0 bases removed from V and 10 bases from J, the gap between germline ends came to 11 bases. This CDR3 is 14 amino acids long. The CDR3 region has the DNA TGTGCCAGCAGCGTAGATGGTAGGGACTCACCCCTCCACTTT. Translation: CASSVDGRDSPLHF.

The table lists this clonotype with a count of one. The chain uses TRBV20-1 and TRBJ2-1, with a possible D match to TRBD1 (5 bases). Germline CDR1 reads DFQATT; CDR2 reads SNEGSKA (reference sequence). CDR3 length: 13 residues. V lost 8 bases to trimming and J lost 9 bases, with 20 bases between them. The CDR3 sequence is CSRMARASTEQFF. CDR3 bases: TGCAGTCGGATGGCCAGGGCCTCTACTGAGCAGTTCTTC.

The chain recombines TRBV4-2 with TRBJ2-7, with D uncertain. The germline V gene has CDR1 LGHNA and CDR2 YNFKEQ. V was pared by 0 bases and J by 7 bases, with 13 bases between. This CDR3 contains 14 residues. The CDR3 sequence is CASSQDRPSREQYF. CDR3 DNA: TGTGCCAGCAGCCAAGATAGGCCTAGTAGAGAGCAGTACTTC.

The chain joins TRBV18 to TRBJ2-5; the D is unclear. The CDR3 contains 16 residues. Germline-derived CDR1 and CDR2 are KGHSH and LQKENI. The V end was cut by 3 bases, the J end by 2 bases, with 16 bases between. The chain's CDR3 is CASSPDVTARQETQYF. The CDR3 DNA is TGTGCCAGCTCACCGGACGTAACCGCCCGTCAAGAGACCCAGTACTTC.

The rearrangement uses TRBV18 and TRBJ2-5; perhaps D is TRBD1 or TRBD2 (5 bases each). This CDR3 is 13 amino acids long. V lost 5 bases, J lost 4 bases, and 11 bases lay in between. Germline V gene lookup returns CDR1 KGHSH and CDR2 LQKENI. CDR3 region: CASSTGAGETQYF. The CDR3 nucleotides are TGTGCCAGCTCAACCGGGGCCGGAGAGACCCAGTACTTC. Full variable domain (missing parts from reference TRBV18 and TRBJ2-5): NAGVMQNPRHLVRRRGQEARLRCSPMKGHSHVYWYRQLPEEGLKFMVYLQKENIIDESGMPKERFSAEFPKEGPSILRIQQVVRGDSAAYFCASSTGAGETQYFGPGTRLLVL.

The rearrangement links TRBV9 to TRBJ2-3, with 11 bases aligning to TRBD2. V gave up 0 bases and J gave up 6 bases; unmatched junction bases: 6. The CDR3 loop spans 16 amino acids. CDR1 SGDLS and CDR2 YYNGEE come from the germline V gene. The DNA of the CDR3 is TGTGCCAGCAGCGTAGGTAGCGGGGGGGCTACGGATACGCAGTATTTT. It translates to CASSVGSGGATDTQYF.

The V gene is TRBV29-1, the J gene TRBJ1-4; perhaps TRBD1 as D (5 bases). V dropped 6 bases and J dropped 14 bases, with 16 bases sitting between them. CDR1 is SQVTM, CDR2 ANQGSEA, per germline. The CDR3 is 11 residues long. The CDR3 spells CSVTDRMGLFF. DNA for the CDR3: TGCAGCGTAACCGACAGAATGGGGCTGTTTTTT.

The rearrangement uses TRBV20-1 and TRBJ2-1; D possibly matches TRBD1 or TRBD2 (5 bases each). Germline CDR1 DFQATT, CDR2 SNEGSKA (reference sequence). The CDR3 is 15 amino acids. V lost 6 bases, J lost 6 bases, and 21 bases lay in between. The CDR3 is CSASRSDPGRNEQFF. The CDR3 DNA reads TGCAGTGCCAGCCGATCAGACCCGGGGCGCAATGAGCAGTTCTTC.

The chain recombines TRBV4-2 with TRBJ2-5; D uncertain. V dropped 4 bases and J dropped 5 bases, with 17 bases sitting between them. The CDR3 is 15 amino acids. In germline, CDR1 is LGHNA, CDR2 YNFKEQ. The CDR3 reads CASSPGSLLGETQYF. CDR3 coding DNA: TGTGCCAGCAGCCCCGGGTCACTCCTGGGGGAGACCCAGTACTTC.

The V gene is TRBV10-3, the J gene TRBJ2-3; D perhaps matches TRBD2 (6 bases). CDR3 length equals 16 residues. Trimming left V 6 bases short and J 2 bases short, with 18 bases between. CDR1 is ENHRY and CDR2 is SYGVKD in the germline V gene. The CDR3 DNA is TGTGCCATCAGCAGCCCTTGGGGGGAACACACAGATACGCAGTATTTT. Amino acids: CAISSPWGEHTDTQYF.

This clonotype was recorded once. The CDR3 region is CAWSVQGAIYGYTF. The CDR3 DNA reads TGTGCCTGGAGTGTACAGGGGGCCATTTATGGCTACACCTTC. This chain uses TRBV30 with TRBJ1-2; 9 bases agree with TRBD1. With 0 bases clipped from V and 5 bases from J, the junction kept 4 bases outside the gene matches. The CDR3 is 14 residues long. Germline values: CDR1 GTSNPN, CDR2 SVGIG (reference sequence).

The V gene is TRBV6-4, the J gene TRBJ2-3; possibly TRBD2 for D (6 bases). Trimming cost V 4 bases and J 1 base, with 9 bases left between them. The germline V gene encodes CDR1 MRHNA and CDR2 SNTAGT. The CDR3 runs to 14 residues. CDR3 in amino acids: CASSGSGGTDTQYF. CDR3 nucleotides: TGTGCCAGCAGTGGCTCGGGAGGCACAGATACGCAGTATTTT.

The CDR3: CASSGRGGAGNEQFF. The CDR3 region has the DNA TGTGCCAGCAGCGGCCGGGGTGGGGCGGGGAATGAGCAGTTCTTC. The rearrangement joins TRBV9 to TRBJ2-1; possible D gene TRBD2, 6 bases. Germline V gives CDR1 SGDLS, CDR2 YYNGEE. The CDR3 has 15 residues. With 3 bases removed from V and 7 bases from J, the gap between germline ends came to 17 bases. Full variable domain (rest looked up from reference TRBV9 and TRBJ2-1): DSGVTQTPKHLITATGQRVTLRCSPRSGDLSVYWYQQSLDQGLQFLIQYYNGEERAKGNILERFSAQQFPDLHSELNLSSLELGDSALYFCASSGRGGAGNEQFFGPGTRLTVL.